The rows below give T cell receptor beta chains drawn from one sample of a study of CD8+CD57+ T cells in acquired aplastic anemia. Via MiXCR, TCRdb re-called the reads, giving one row per CDR3 protein. The table includes over 150,000 distinct CDR3 sequences, approximately 44% detected once. The sequenced material came from sorted CD4+, CD8+, or CD8+CD57+ T cells (not recorded which) from PBMCs. The receptors derive from a human donor in good health. Each CDR3 is given with its conserved first and last residue. A D gene is named only where the DNA matches it firmly. Not all rows give a size; the values are once, few, many and, for expanded clones, a class.

j_call | v_call | d_call | clone_size | cdr3_aa | cdr3_nt
TRBJ2-1 | TRBV7-9 | NA | once | CASSAPRGNEQFF | TGTGCCAGCAGCGCCCCTCGAGGAAATGAGCAGTTCTTC
TRBJ1-5 | TRBV7-9 | NA | NA | CASSPVGSNQPQHF | TGTGCCAGCAGCCCCGTGGGAAGCAATCAGCCCCAGCATTTT
TRBJ2-5 | TRBV12-3/TRBV12-4 | TRBD2 | NA | CASSRDPSGETQYF | TGTGCCAGCAGCCGTGATCCTAGCGGGGAGACCCAGTACTTC
TRBJ2-7 | TRBV6-4 | TRBD2 | NA | CASSGSGTSGSYEQYF | TGTGCCAGCAGTGGCTCCGGGACTAGCGGCTCCTACGAGCAGTACTTC
TRBJ2-7 | TRBV29-1 | TRBD2 | NA | CSVEDAGDYSYEQYF | TGCAGCGTTGAAGATGCGGGGGACTACTCCTACGAGCAGTACTTC
TRBJ1-1 | TRBV29-1 | NA | NA | CSATGKPSNTEAFF | TGCAGCGCCACCGGGAAGCCCTCGAACACTGAAGCTTTCTTT
TRBJ2-5 | TRBV15 | TRBD1 | NA | CATSNRQGQETQYF | TGTGCCACCAGCAATCGACAGGGACAAGAGACCCAGTACTTC
TRBJ2-1 | TRBV6-1 | TRBD2 | NA | CASSNGTSGYNEQFF | TGTGCCAGCAGCAACGGGACTAGCGGATACAATGAGCAGTTTTTC
TRBJ1-6 | TRBV5-1 | NA | NA | CASSQDTPSSYNSPLHF | TGCGCCAGCAGCCAAGACACCCCCAGCTCCTATAATTCACCCCTCCACTTT
TRBJ1-1 | TRBV10-1 | NA | NA | CASSESESAGKWDTEAFF | TGCGCCAGCAGTGAGTCGGAGTCGGCTGGCAAATGGGACACTGAAGCTTTCTTT
TRBJ2-1 | TRBV4-2 | NA | many | CASSQDLPSNEQFF | TGTGCCAGCAGCCAAGATCTACCCTCCAATGAGCAGTTCTTC
TRBJ2-1 | TRBV24-1 | NA | NA | CATSQYNEQFF | TGTGCCACCAGTCAGTACAATGAGCAGTTCTTC
TRBJ1-2 | TRBV12-3/TRBV12-4 | NA | once | CASSVAQDKRYGYAF | TGTGCCAGCAGCGTAGCCCAGGACAAGCGGTATGGCTACGCCTTC
TRBJ1-1 | TRBV14 | TRBD1 | NA | CASSPRQGQANTEAFF | TGTGCCAGCAGCCCTCGACAGGGACAGGCGAACACTGAAGCTTTCTTT
TRBJ2-1 | TRBV29-1 | NA | NA | CSVDGGSEQFF | TGCAGCGTTGACGGTGGCTCTGAGCAGTTCTTC
TRBJ1-1 | TRBV5-1 | NA | many | CASSLVGSPNTEAFF | TGCGCCAGCAGCTTGGTGGGCAGCCCTAACACTGAAGCTTTCTTT
TRBJ1-1 | TRBV7-6 | NA | many | CASSLQAGAGTEAFF | TGTGCCAGCAGCTTACAGGCAGGGGCGGGCACTGAAGCTTTCTTT
TRBJ2-1 | TRBV29-1 | NA | NA | CSVTFIGVYNEQFF | TGCAGCGTTACTTTTATCGGGGTCTACAATGAGCAGTTCTTC
TRBJ2-7 | TRBV7-8 | TRBD1 | NA | CASSLRQGLTFEQYF | TGTGCCAGCAGCCTTAGACAGGGTTTGACGTTCGAGCAGTACTTC
TRBJ2-1 | TRBV6-1 | TRBD2 | few | CASSEVAGGRYEQFF | TGTGCCAGCAGTGAGGTAGCGGGGGGACGATATGAGCAGTTCTTC
TRBJ1-1 | TRBV20-1 | NA | NA | CSVTSSGINTEAFF | TGCAGTGTTACCTCATCGGGGATTAACACTGAAGCTTTCTTT
TRBJ1-2 | TRBV20-1 | NA | many | CSARDASNYGYTF | TGCAGTGCTCGGGACGCCTCTAACTATGGCTACACCTTC
TRBJ2-3 | TRBV20-1 | TRBD2 | many | CSATRRLAGVDTQYF | TGCAGTGCTACCCGCCGACTAGCGGGAGTGGATACGCAGTATTTT
TRBJ2-7 | TRBV6-5 | TRBD1 | many | CASSYEQGSFYEQYF | TGTGCCAGCAGTTACGAACAGGGGTCCTTCTACGAGCAGTACTTC